The clone carrying this T cell receptor (beta chain) was picked up many times. Sequence at one end of the junction differs from germline and may be a read error. The data are from a study of T cells in Graves' hyperthyroidism and ophthalmopathy. Germline values: CDR1 SGHRS, CDR2 YFSETQ. The CDR3 is 12 amino acids. There were TCR beta CDR3 regions amplified from RNA transcripts. HTBI primers were employed in a first-round RT-PCR of the TCR CDR3. TCRdb reprocessed the multiplex PCR reads with MiXCR, giving one entry per CDR3 protein. The data hold a few hundred thousand distinct CDR3 sequences, with roughly 15% observed a single time.

This TCR came from a woman in her 40s with Graves' ophthalmopathy. This chain links TRBV5-1 with TRBJ2-3, with D tentatively TRBD2 (6 bases). The sequenced material came from blood. The chain's CDR3 is CASSLEGDTQYF. The CDR3, as DNA: TGTGCCAGCAGCTTGGAGGGAGATACGCAGTATTTT.